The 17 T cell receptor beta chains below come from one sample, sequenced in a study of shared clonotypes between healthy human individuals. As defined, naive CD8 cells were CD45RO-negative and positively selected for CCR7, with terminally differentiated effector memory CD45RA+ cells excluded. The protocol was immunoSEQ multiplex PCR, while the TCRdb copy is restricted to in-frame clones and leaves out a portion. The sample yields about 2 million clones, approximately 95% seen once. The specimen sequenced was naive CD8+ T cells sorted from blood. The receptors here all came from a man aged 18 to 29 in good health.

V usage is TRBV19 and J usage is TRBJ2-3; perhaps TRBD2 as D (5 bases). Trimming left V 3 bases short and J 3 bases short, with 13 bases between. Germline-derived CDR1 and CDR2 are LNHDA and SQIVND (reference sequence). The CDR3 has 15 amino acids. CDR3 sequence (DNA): TGTGCCAGTAGTATCACCCCGGGATTTACAGATACGCAGTATTTT. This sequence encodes CASSITPGFTDTQYF.

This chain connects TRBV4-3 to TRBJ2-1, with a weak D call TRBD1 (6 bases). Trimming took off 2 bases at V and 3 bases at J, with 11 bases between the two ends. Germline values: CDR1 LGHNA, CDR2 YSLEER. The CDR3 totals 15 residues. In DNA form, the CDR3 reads TGCGCCAGCAGCCAAAGTCGGACAGTCTACAATGAGCAGTTCTTC. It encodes CASSQSRTVYNEQFF.

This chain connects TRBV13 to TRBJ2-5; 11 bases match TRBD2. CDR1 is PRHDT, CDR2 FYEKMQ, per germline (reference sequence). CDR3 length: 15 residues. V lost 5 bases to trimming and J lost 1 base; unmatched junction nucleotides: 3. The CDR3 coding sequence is TGTGCCAGCAGCGTGGGACTAGCGGTCCAAGAGACCCAGTACTTC. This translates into CASSVGLAVQETQYF.

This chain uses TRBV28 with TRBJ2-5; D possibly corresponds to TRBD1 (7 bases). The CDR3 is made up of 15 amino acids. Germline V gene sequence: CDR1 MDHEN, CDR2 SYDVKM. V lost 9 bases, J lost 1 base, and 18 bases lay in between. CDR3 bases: TGTGCCAGGTCATTCTGGGGGGACAGCCAAGAGACCCAGTACTTC. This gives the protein CARSFWGDSQETQYF.

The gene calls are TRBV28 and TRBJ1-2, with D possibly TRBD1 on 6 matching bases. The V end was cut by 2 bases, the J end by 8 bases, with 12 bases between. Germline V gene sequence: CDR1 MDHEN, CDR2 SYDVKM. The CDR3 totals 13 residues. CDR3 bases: TGTGCCAGCAGTTTACACAGGGTATCAGGCTACACCTTC. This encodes CASSLHRVSGYTF.

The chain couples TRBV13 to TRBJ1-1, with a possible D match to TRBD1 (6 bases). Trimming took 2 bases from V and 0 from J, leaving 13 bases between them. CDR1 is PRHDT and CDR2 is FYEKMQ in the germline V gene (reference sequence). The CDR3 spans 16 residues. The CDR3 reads CASSLRTENMNTEAFF. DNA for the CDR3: TGTGCCAGCAGCTTACGGACAGAAAACATGAACACTGAAGCTTTCTTT.

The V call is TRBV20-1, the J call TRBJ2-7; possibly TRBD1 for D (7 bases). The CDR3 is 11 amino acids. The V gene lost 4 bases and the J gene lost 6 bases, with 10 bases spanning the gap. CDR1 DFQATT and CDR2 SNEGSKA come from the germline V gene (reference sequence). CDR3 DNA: TGCAGTGCTACCCAGGGGGGCGAGCAGTACTTC. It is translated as CSATQGGEQYF.

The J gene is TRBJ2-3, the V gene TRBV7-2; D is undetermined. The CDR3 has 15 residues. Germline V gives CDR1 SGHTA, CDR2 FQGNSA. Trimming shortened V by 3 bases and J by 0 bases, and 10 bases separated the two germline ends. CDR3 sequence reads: CASSFDPRSTDTQYF. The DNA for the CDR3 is TGTGCCAGCAGCTTCGACCCGAGGAGCACAGATACGCAGTATTTT.

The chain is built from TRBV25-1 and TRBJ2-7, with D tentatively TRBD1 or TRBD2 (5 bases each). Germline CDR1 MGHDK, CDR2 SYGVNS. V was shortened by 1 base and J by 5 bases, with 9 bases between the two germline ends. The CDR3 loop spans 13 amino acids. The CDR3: CASSELGDDEQYF. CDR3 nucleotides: TGTGCCAGCAGTGAATTAGGGGACGACGAGCAGTACTTC.

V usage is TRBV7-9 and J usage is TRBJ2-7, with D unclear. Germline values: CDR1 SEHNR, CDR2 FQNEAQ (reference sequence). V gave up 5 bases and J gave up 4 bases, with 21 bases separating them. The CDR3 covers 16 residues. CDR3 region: CASSTEDAFPFYEQYF. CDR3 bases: TGTGCCAGCAGCACCGAGGACGCGTTCCCCTTTTACGAGCAGTACTTC.

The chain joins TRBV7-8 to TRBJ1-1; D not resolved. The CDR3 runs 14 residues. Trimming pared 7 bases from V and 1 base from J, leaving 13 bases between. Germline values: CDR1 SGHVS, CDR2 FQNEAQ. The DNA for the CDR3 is TGTGCCAGCACCAATCTCCAGTCGAACACTGAAGCTTTCTTT. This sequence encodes CASTNLQSNTEAFF.

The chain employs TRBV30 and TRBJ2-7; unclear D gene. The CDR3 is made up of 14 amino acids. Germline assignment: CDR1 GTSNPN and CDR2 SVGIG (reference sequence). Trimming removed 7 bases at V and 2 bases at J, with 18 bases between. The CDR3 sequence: CASDLSKPPYEQYF. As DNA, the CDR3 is TGTGCCTCGGATCTGAGCAAGCCACCCTACGAGCAGTACTTC.

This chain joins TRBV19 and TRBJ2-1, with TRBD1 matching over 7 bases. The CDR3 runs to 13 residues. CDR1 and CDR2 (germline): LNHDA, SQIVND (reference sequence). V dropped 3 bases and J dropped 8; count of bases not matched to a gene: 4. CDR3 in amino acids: CASSIWTGDEQFF. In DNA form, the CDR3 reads TGTGCCAGTAGTATTTGGACAGGTGATGAGCAGTTCTTC.

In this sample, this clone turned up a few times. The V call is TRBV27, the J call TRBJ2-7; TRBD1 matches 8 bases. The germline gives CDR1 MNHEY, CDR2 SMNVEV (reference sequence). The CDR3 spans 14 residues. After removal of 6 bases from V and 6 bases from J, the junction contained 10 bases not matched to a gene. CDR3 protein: CASRQQGVFSEQYF. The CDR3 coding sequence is TGTGCCAGCAGACAACAGGGGGTCTTTAGCGAGCAGTACTTC.

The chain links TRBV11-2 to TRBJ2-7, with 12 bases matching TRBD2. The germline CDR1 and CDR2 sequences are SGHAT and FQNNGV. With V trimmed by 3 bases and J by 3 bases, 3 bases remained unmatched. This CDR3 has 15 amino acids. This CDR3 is CASSLTSGSLYEQYF. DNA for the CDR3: TGTGCCAGCAGCTTGACTAGCGGGAGTCTCTACGAGCAGTACTTC. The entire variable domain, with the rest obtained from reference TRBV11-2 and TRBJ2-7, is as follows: EAGVAQSPRYKIIEKRQSVAFWCNPISGHATLYWYQQILGQGPKLLIQFQNNGVVDDSQLPKDRFSAERLKGVDSTLKIQPAKLEDSAVYLCASSLTSGSLYEQYFGPGTRLTVT.

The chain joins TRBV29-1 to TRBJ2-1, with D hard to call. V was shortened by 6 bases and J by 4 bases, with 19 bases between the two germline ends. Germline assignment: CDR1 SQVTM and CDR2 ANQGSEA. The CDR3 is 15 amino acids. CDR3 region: CSVALLWAGYNEQFF. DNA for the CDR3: TGCAGCGTGGCCCTCCTTTGGGCCGGTTACAATGAGCAGTTCTTC.

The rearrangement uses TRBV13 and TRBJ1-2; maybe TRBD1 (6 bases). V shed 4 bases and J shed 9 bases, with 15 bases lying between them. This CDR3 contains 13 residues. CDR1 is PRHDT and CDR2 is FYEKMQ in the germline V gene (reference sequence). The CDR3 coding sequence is TGTGCCAGCAGCTCCAATCTTGACAGGAGCTACACCTTC. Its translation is CASSSNLDRSYTF.